The source of this T cell receptor beta chain is a study of T cells in Graves' hyperthyroidism and ophthalmopathy. V gave up 7 bases and J gave up 6 bases; unmatched junction bases: 6. The germline gives CDR1 MNHNS, CDR2 SASEGT. The CDR3 contains 15 residues. The source material, RNA transcripts, was used to amplify TCR beta CDR3 regions. The study used the HTBI primer set for a first-round RT-PCR of the TCR CDR3. From the multiplex PCR reads, TCRdb called clonotypes with MiXCR, one entry per CDR3 protein. Of about 600,000 distinct CDR3 sequences listed, roughly 15% were seen once; the top ten hold 2.5% to 4%.

The sample was blood. The chain employs TRBV6-1 and TRBJ2-2, with 12 positions matching TRBD1. The TCR sequence derives from a woman aged 40-49 years with Graves' ophthalmopathy. CDR3 in DNA: TGTGCCAGCAACAAGCGGGACAGGGGGCCCGGGGAGCTGTTTTTT. Translating gives CASNKRDRGPGELFF.